One TCR beta chain is described in this entry. Its antigen is unknown. Per-base quality was not reported, and no clone a single base away is much larger than it. Donors were healthy HIV-negative adults with no recently reported acute infections or vaccinations. Every donor was a Caucasian adult living in Nashville, Tennessee, USA. CD4+ T cells were enriched through magnetic negative selection, after which naive cells were positively selected on CD45RA and the remaining negative fraction served as the memory subset. After blood collection by leukapheresis, PBMCs were isolated using Ficoll-Histopaque density gradient centrifugation and then cryopreserved in the vapor phase of liquid nitrogen. Purity and quantity of every magnetically sorted T cell population were checked by analytical flow cytometry. Genomic DNA was isolated from every sorted fraction and measured by UV absorbance on a Nanodrop 2000c.

From cysteine to phenylalanine, the CDR3 is 15 amino acids long. The sequence is cut down to CDR3 DNA, 45 bases in frame from base 1. Per the germline V gene, SGHRS is the CDR1 and YFSETQ is the CDR2. Trimming at the junction amounts to 4 bases on V and 2 bases on J, and the germline ends lie 14 bases apart. The data were taken from a study of shared clonotypes between healthy human individuals (dated by TCRdb to the early 2020s). In the study overall: The cohort comprised two women and three men aged 18 to 49 years. Blood TCR repertoires of about 5 healthy adults were deeply sequenced to estimate repertoire size and the extent of clonotype sharing between individuals. For each donor, CD4 naive and CD4 memory were each given three plates, CD8 naive was given two plates, and CD8 memory was given one plate. Different laboratories and diverse techniques were used to prepare libraries and sequence TCR repertoires, to increase sequencing depth and limit assay-specific biases. Leukapheresis yielded between about 0.85 and 10 billion PBMCs per donor.

Broad study findings and their caveats: Incomplete sequencing was indicated by rarefaction of sorted-subset datasets, despite the large sequencing depth. Sampling was limited to blood, and TCR repertoires in tissue likely differ from TCR repertoires in blood. Because the study included a small number of donors, the genetic and exposure-history diversity represented was limited. Larger estimated clonotype richness was generally found for naive subsets than for memory subsets. Pairwise subsampling indicated that sequencing depth was expected to affect the degree of clonotype sharing among donors. Sharing across a few donors was observed for approximately 5% of naive CD4, around 3.5% of naive CD8, 2% to 2.5% of memory CD4, and roughly 0.4% of memory CD8 clonotypes. Higher generation probabilities were observed for clonotypes shared by all four sorted-subset donors than for non-shared clonotypes.

TCR CDR3 regions were amplified from genomic DNA by multiplex PCR using the deep immunoSEQ assay. Genomic DNA extracted from each cell subset was distributed evenly over all wells of several immunoSEQ 96-well plates, and each plate served as one replicate. For sorted subsets, approximately 190 ng of genomic DNA, equivalent to around 30,000 T cell genomes, went into each replicate PCR. Purified libraries were measured with a Qubit 3.0 fluorometer, size-checked on a Bioanalyzer 2100, and measured again with the KAPA Library Quantification kit. Every immunoSEQ 96-well plate was sequenced on a separate single-read 150-cycle Illumina NextSeq 550 flow cell. In the source study's methods: Because only junctional sequences without quality scores were contained in the immunoSEQ output, filtering matching that applied to full-length reads could not be performed. Sequences were annotated with PyIR, a Python wrapper for IgBLAST v1.9, and V/J genes and CDR3 were assigned using IMGT germline references. Reads with weak V/J assignments (E-value above 1e-6), missing CDR3, stop codons, out-of-frame junctions, or ambiguous translated residues were removed. V3J clonotypes were defined as sequences sharing the same inferred V gene, J gene, and CDR3 amino acid sequence. The percentage overlap between two repertoires was calculated by dividing the number of shared unique clonotypes by the size of the smaller repertoire. Richness of each repertoire was evaluated using RTK rarefaction, the Chao1 estimator, and Recon v2.1 estimates of unobserved clonotypes. OLGA was used to compute generation probabilities for all TCRbeta clonotypes that the gDNA method yielded from a handful of donors. TCRdb retrieved this table from immuneACCESS and kept in-frame rearrangements only. Not all clones are present; in checked studies, unresolved V genes account for under half, and no reason is known for the remainder. For V, J and clone size, that table is used; D and trimming come from the DNA. Counted in this sample were millions of clones; approximately 90% of them appeared once. The ten most abundant clones make up 0.13% to 0.15% of the sample.

Sequencing input: naive CD4+ T cells sorted from blood. In the paper's terms, the cell subset or site label means: CD45RA+ positively selected. The V gene is TRBV5-1 and the J gene is TRBJ2-3, with a tentative D gene TRBD2 over 6 matching bases. The TCR originated in a man younger than 35 in good health. The CDR3 in this case is CASSAGRGYTDTQYF. The DNA sequence is as follows: TGCGCCAGCAGCGCGGGGCGGGGATACACAGATACGCAGTATTTT.